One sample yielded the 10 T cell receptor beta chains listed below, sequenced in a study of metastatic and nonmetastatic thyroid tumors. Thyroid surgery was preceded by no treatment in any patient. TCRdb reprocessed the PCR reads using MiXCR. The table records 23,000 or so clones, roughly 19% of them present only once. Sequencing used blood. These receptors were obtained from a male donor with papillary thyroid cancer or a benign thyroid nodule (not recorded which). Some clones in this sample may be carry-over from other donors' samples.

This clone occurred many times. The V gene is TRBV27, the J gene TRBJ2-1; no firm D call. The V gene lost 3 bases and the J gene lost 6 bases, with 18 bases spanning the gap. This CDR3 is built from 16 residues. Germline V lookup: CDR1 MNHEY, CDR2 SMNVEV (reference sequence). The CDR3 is CASSFGAQRPGNEQFF. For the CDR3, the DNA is TGTGCCAGCAGTTTTGGAGCCCAACGTCCCGGCAATGAGCAGTTCTTC.

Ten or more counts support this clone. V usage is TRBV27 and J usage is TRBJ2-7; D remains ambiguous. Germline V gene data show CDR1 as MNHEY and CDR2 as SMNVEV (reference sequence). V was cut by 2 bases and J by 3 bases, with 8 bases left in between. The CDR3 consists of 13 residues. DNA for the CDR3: TGTGCCAGCAGTTTAGTACAGAACTACGAGCAGTACTTC. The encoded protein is CASSLVQNYEQYF.

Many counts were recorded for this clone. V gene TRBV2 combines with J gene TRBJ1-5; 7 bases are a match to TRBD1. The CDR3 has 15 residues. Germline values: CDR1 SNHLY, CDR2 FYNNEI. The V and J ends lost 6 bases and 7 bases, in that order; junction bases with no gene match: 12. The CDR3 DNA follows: TGTGCCAGCAGCGAAACAGGGGCGGATAGCCAGCCCCAGCATTTT. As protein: CASSETGADSQPQHF.

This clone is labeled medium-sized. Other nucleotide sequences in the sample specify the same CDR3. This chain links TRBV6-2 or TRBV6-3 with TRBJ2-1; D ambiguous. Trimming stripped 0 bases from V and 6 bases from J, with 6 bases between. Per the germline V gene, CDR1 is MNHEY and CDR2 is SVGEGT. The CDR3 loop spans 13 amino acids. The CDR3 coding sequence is TGTGCCAGCAGTTACTCTGACTTCAATGAGCAGTTCTTC. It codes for CASSYSDFNEQFF.

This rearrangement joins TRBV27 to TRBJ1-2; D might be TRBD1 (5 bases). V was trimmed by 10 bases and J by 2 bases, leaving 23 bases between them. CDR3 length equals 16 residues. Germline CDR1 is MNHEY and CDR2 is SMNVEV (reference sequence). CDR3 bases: TGTGCCACCACCCCGTCGGGGGTAGGACTAAACTATGGCTACACCTTC. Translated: CATTPSGVGLNYGYTF.

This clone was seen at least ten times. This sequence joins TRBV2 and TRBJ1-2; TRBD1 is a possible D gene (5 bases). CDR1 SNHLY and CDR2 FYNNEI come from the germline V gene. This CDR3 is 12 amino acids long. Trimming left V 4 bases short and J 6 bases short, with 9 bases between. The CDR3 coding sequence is TGTGCCAGCAGTGGGGGGTGGGATGGCTACACCTTC. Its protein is CASSGGWDGYTF.

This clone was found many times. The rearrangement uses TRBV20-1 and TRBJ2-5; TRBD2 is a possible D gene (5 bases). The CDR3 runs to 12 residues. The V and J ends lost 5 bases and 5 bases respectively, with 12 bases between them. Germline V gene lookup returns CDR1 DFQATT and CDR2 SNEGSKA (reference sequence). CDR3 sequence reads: CSASWTRETQYF. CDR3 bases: TGCAGTGCTTCCTGGACTCGGGAGACCCAGTACTTC.

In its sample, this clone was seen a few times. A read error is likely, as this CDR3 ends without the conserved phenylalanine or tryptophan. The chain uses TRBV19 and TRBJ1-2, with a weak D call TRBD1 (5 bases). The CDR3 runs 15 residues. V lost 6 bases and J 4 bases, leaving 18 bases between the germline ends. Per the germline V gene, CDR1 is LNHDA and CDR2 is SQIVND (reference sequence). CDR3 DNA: TGTGCCAGTAGGGGAAACTTCGGGGGGTCCTATGGCTACACCTCC. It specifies CASRGNFGGSYGYTS.

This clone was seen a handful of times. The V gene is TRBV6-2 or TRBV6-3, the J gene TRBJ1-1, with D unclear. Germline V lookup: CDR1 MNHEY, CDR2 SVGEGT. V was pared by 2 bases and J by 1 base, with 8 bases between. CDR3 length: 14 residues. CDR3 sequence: CASSYLYGNTEAFF. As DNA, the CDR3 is TGTGCCAGCAGTTACCTGTACGGGAACACTGAAGCTTTCTTT.

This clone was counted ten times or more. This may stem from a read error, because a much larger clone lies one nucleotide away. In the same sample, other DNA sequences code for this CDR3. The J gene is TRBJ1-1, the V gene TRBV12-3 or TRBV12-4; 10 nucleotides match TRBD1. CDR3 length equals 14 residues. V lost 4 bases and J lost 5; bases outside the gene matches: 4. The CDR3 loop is CASSSGDRGTEAFF. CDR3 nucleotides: TGTGCCAGCAGTTCCGGGGACAGGGGTACTGAAGCTTTCTTT.